This is a list of T cell receptor beta chains from one sample in a study of beta chain features in type 1 diabetes. Measured with immunoSEQ multiplex PCR; TCRdb has only the in-frame clones, and not every one. Of under 800,000 clones listed, around 16% were seen once; the top ten hold under 0.095%. The specimen was naive CD4+ T cells from blood. These receptors were collected from a man aged 18-30 years in good health. The CDR3 runs from the conserved cysteine through the conserved F or W. The D gene is left open where the match is weak. Some rows have no size entry. The others give once, few or many, or a class for an expanded clone.

d_gene	j_gene	v_gene	abundance	CDR3aa	CDR3nt
-	TRBJ2-7	TRBV9	few	CASSVESGYEQYF	TGTGCCAGCAGCGTAGAGTCCGGATACGAGCAGTACTTC
-	TRBJ1-5	TRBV10-3	-	CAINGGINQPQHF	TGTGCCATCAATGGGGGGATAAATCAGCCCCAGCATTTT
TRBD1	TRBJ2-5	TRBV7-2	-	CASTWTGGETQYF	TGTGCCAGCACCTGGACAGGGGGAGAGACCCAGTACTTC
TRBD2	TRBJ2-1	TRBV7-7	-	CASSPSRLAGRSSSYNEQFF	TGTGCTAGCAGCCCCAGCCGACTAGCGGGGCGATCGAGCTCCTACAATGAGCAGTTCTTC
TRBD2	TRBJ2-1	TRBV9	-	CASSVSGSSYNEQFF	TGTGCCAGCAGCGTTAGCGGGAGCTCCTACAATGAGCAGTTCTTC
-	TRBJ2-7	TRBV9	-	CASSARGLVKYF	TGTGCCAGCAGCGCAAGAGGACTGGTTAAGTACTTC
-	TRBJ1-4	TRBV9	few	CASSVTGSEKLFF	TGTGCCAGCAGCGTAACCGGGAGTGAAAAACTGTTTTTT
-	TRBJ2-1	TRBV10-3	few	CAMRWAAAANEQFF	TGTGCCATGAGGTGGGCAGCGGCCGCCAATGAGCAGTTCTTC
-	TRBJ2-4	TRBV9	few	CASSPTLSDSRLAKNIQYF	TGTGCCAGCAGCCCTACCCTTTCTGATTCTCGCTTAGCCAAAAACATTCAGTACTTC
-	TRBJ2-6	TRBV5-4	-	CASSFGKSGLGANVLTF	TGTGCCAGCAGCTTTGGCAAGTCGGGTCTTGGGGCCAACGTCCTGACTTTC
-	TRBJ1-5	TRBV27	-	CASSLRQNPTNQPQHF	TGTGCCAGCAGTCTACGACAGAATCCTACCAATCAGCCCCAGCATTTT
-	TRBJ2-2	TRBV5-4	-	CASSLSFGTGELFF	TGTGCCAGCAGCTTGTCCTTTGGCACCGGGGAGCTGTTTTTT
TRBD1	TRBJ2-7	TRBV11-3	-	CASSPGTDEQYF	TGTGCCAGCAGCCCCGGGACAGACGAGCAGTACTTC
-	TRBJ1-2	TRBV6-4	few	CASRSHPDRAGYGYTF	TGTGCCAGCCGCTCACATCCAGATCGCGCGGGCTATGGCTACACCTTC
-	TRBJ2-1	TRBV6-1	few	CASLAAVPFLDEQFF	TGTGCCAGCCTGGCGGCTGTGCCTTTTTTGGATGAGCAGTTCTTC
TRBD2	TRBJ2-4	TRBV10-3	many	CAITPAGGSNIQYF	TGTGCCATCACCCCAGCGGGGGGGAGTAACATTCAGTACTTC
-	TRBJ2-7	TRBV14	-	CASSREYEQYF	TGTGCCAGCAGCCGGGAGTACGAGCAGTACTTC
TRBD2	TRBJ2-7	TRBV7-9	-	CASSLDWTSGYEQYF	TGTGCCAGCAGCTTAGATTGGACTAGCGGCTACGAGCAGTACTTC
TRBD1	TRBJ1-4	TRBV2	-	CASSEAKDRDGEKLFF	TGTGCCAGCAGTGAAGCCAAGGACAGGGACGGGGAAAAACTGTTTTTT
TRBD2	TRBJ2-1	TRBV7-2	few	CASSLASGNNEQFF	TGTGCCAGCAGCTTAGCGAGCGGGAATAATGAGCAGTTCTTC
-	TRBJ2-7	TRBV6-6	few	CASSYSHEQYF	TGTGCCAGCAGTTACTCTCACGAGCAGTACTTC
TRBD2	TRBJ2-3	TRBV2	-	CASRLARVHTDTQYF	TGTGCCAGCCGACTAGCGAGGGTCCACACAGATACGCAGTATTTT